The 8 T cell receptor beta chains listed next were all sequenced from one sample in a study of blood T cell repertoires in COVID-19. Measured with immunoSEQ multiplex PCR; TCRdb has only the in-frame clones, and not every one. The sample carries roughly 250,000 clones, 87% recorded once. The sequenced sample was PBMCs or T cells enriched from blood (not recorded which). The receptors were gathered from a woman aged 30 to 39 with acute COVID-19.

This chain links TRBV2 with TRBJ1-4; D not resolved. Trimming took off 6 bases at V and 8 bases at J, with 10 bases between the two ends. Per the germline V gene, CDR1 is SNHLY and CDR2 is FYNNEI. The CDR3 spans 12 residues. The CDR3 nucleotides read TGTGCCAGCAGGACTGACGGAGAAAAACTGTTTTTT. Protein product: CASRTDGEKLFF.

This chain uses TRBV6-4 with TRBJ2-7, with TRBD2 identical over 12 bases. The germline V gene encodes CDR1 MRHNA and CDR2 SNTAGT. The V segment lost 6 bases and the J segment 0 bases; nucleotides outside the gene matches: 3. There are 15 residues in the CDR3. CDR3 nucleotide sequence: TGTGCCAGCAGCCAACTAGCGGGGGGCTCCTACGAGCAGTACTTC. Amino acid sequence: CASSQLAGGSYEQYF.

The chain combines TRBV5-5 with TRBJ1-2; 9 bases match TRBD1. Germline lookup yields CDR1 SGHKS and CDR2 YYEKEE (reference sequence). The CDR3 sequence is 13 residues long. V shed 3 bases, J shed 6 bases, and the junction held 3 bases outside the gene matches. CDR3 nucleotides: TGTGCCAGCAGCTCGGGACAGGGTGATGGCTACACCTTC. Amino acid sequence: CASSSGQGDGYTF.

V gene TRBV6-1 combines with J gene TRBJ2-1; a possible D gene is TRBD2 (5 bases). This CDR3 spans 15 amino acids. V gave up 0 bases and J gave up 8 bases, with 14 bases separating them. CDR1 and CDR2 (germline): MNHNS, SASEGT. CDR3 residues: CASSEAPGSADEQFF. The CDR3 bases are TGTGCCAGCAGTGAAGCCCCGGGGTCGGCCGATGAGCAGTTCTTC.

The CDR3: CASSLGQGEGDEQFF. The CDR3 region has the DNA TGCGCCAGCAGCTTGGGACAGGGGGAGGGCGATGAGCAGTTCTTC. The V gene is TRBV5-1, the J gene TRBJ2-1; 9 bases are shared with TRBD1. The germline CDR1 and CDR2 sequences are SGHRS and YFSETQ. The CDR3 runs 15 residues. The trim removed 0 bases at V and 8 bases at J, leaving 6 bases unmatched.

The chain combines TRBV7-9 with TRBJ1-2, with a tentative D call TRBD1 (6 bases). This CDR3 region has 13 residues. Germline V gene sequence: CDR1 SEHNR, CDR2 FQNEAQ (reference sequence). The V gene lost 5 bases and the J gene lost 7 bases, with 14 bases spanning the gap. The CDR3 loop is CASSQQGTSGYTF. CDR3 nucleotide sequence: TGTGCCAGCAGCCAACAGGGAACGAGTGGCTACACCTTC.

The CDR3 DNA is TGTGCCAGCAGCCAAGCCCACAGGGGCCAGGAGGGGAACACTGAAGCTTTCTTT. The encoded protein is CASSQAHRGQEGNTEAFF. The chain joins TRBV4-2 to TRBJ1-1, with TRBD1 matching 7 bases. The trim removed 1 base at V and 1 base at J, leaving 12 bases unmatched. The germline V gene has CDR1 LGHNA and CDR2 YNFKEQ. The CDR3 has 18 residues.

The chain links TRBV6-2 or TRBV6-3 to TRBJ2-2, with 11 bases matching TRBD1. This CDR3 contains 19 residues. The germline CDR1 and CDR2 sequences are MNHEY and SVGEGT. V was pared by 0 bases and J by 6 bases, with 12 bases of the junction left unmatched. CDR3 nucleotides: TGTGCCAGCAGTTACTCTGCCCCCGGGACAGGGGGTCATGCCGGGGAGCTGTTTTTT. Translation: CASSYSAPGTGGHAGELFF.